This T cell receptor (beta chain) is from a study of blood T cell repertoires in COVID-19. At the level of the study: Specimens from acute and convalescent COVID-19 originated in the United States, Italy and Spain.

The CDR3 is made up of 17 amino acids. Germline V lookup: CDR1 LNHDA, CDR2 SQIVND (reference sequence). Trimming cost V 5 bases and J 0 bases, with 17 bases left between them. Sequencing was performed with immunoSEQ multiplex PCR; in TCRdb, only in-frame clones are kept and a portion is missing. This table holds 490,000 or so clones, about 88% found once. The chain combines TRBV19 with TRBJ2-1; a possible D gene is TRBD2 (6 bases). The clonotype originates from a woman aged 60-75 years who had recovered from COVID-19. The sample taken for sequencing was PBMCs or T cells enriched from blood (not recorded which). The CDR3 region has the DNA TGTGCCAGTAGTCCGGGACTTTATTCCAGCTCCTACAATGAGCAGTTCTTC. As protein: CASSPGLYSSSYNEQFF.